This T cell receptor (beta chain) was retrieved from a study of T cells in Graves' hyperthyroidism and ophthalmopathy. Whole-study results and caveats: Separating ophthalmopathy from stable hyperthyroidism was achieved by a 13 V-J model. In validation, the model predicted ophthalmopathy. These predictions came a median roughly 6 months before onset. Most thyroid clonotypes that were expanded above 0.001 also turned up in blood.

Germline lookup yields CDR1 SGHVS and CDR2 FQNEAQ. V was pared by 5 bases and J by 4 bases, with 11 bases between. This CDR3 is 14 amino acids long. Amplified TCR beta CDR3 regions came from RNA transcripts. Carried out on the TCR CDR3, a first-round RT-PCR used the HTBI primer set. TCRdb re-called the multiplex PCR reads through MiXCR, storing one row per CDR3 protein. This sample carries fewer than 900,000 distinct CDR3 sequences, roughly a sixth of them seen once, and the ten largest clones take around 15%. To note about this clonotype: As yet, its antigen is unknown.

Isolation of PBMCs was performed on 8 to 10 ml fresh peripheral blood. The gene calls are TRBV7-8 and TRBJ2-2; D perhaps matches TRBD1 (6 bases). Material for sequencing was blood. The receptor was derived from a woman aged 50 to 65 with Graves' hyperthyroidism that later progressed to Graves' ophthalmopathy. DNA of the CDR3: TGTGCCAGCAGCCAGGACAGCCCCACCGGGGAGCTGTTTTTT. Residues: CASSQDSPTGELFF.